This entry is about one T cell receptor (beta chain). This sample stems from a study of cytomegalovirus exposure and HLA in healthy donors. CDR1 MGHDK and CDR2 SYGVNS come from the germline V gene. This CDR3 has 14 amino acids. The V end lost 4 bases, the J end lost 3 bases, and 12 bases lay between the germline ends. Both 60 Vbeta primers and 13 Jbeta primers went into the PCR. Only in-frame clones appear in the TCRdb table, and some are missing; sequencing was by immunoSEQ multiplex PCR. This listing includes roughly 120,000 clones. The genes are TRBV25-1 and TRBJ1-1; D gene ambiguous. Input material: PBMCs. This TCR was recovered from a man between 25 and 39 years old in good health and CMV-seronegative. CDR3 in amino acids: CASSGSSGDTEAFF. In DNA form, the CDR3 reads TGTGCCAGCAGTGGGTCCTCCGGGGACACTGAAGCTTTCTTT.